One sample yielded the 18 T cell receptor beta chains listed below, sequenced in a study of T cell responses to AZD1222 COVID-19 vaccine. TCRdb keeps only in-frame clones here, not all; method: immunoSEQ multiplex PCR. This sample carries hundreds of thousands of clones, under 95% of them seen once, and the ten largest clones take roughly 1%. The sequences come from peripheral blood, collected on day 0 of MenACWY control vaccination. These receptors came from an adult in good health.

For the CDR3, the DNA is TGCAGCGTTGTGGGCCTCTACGAGCAGTACTTC. Translation: CSVVGLYEQYF. The chain couples TRBV29-1 to TRBJ2-7; D gene unclear. V lost 4 bases to trimming and J lost 3 bases, with 7 bases between them. Germline CDR1 and CDR2: SQVTM and ANQGSEA. The CDR3 runs to 11 residues.

V usage is TRBV6-4 and J usage is TRBJ2-2; D unclear. With 7 bases removed from V and 1 base from J, the gap between germline ends came to 10 bases. Germline assignment: CDR1 MRHNA and CDR2 SNTAGT. The CDR3 length is 14 residues. CDR3 nucleotides: TGTGCCAGCACCCTGGACGGGAACACCGGGGAGCTGTTTTTT. It is translated as CASTLDGNTGELFF.

CDR3 DNA: TGTGCCAGCAGTTATACCCGGGCAACTAATGAAAAACTGTTTTTT. Translation gives CASSYTRATNEKLFF. The J gene is TRBJ1-4, the V gene TRBV6-2 or TRBV6-3; D ambiguous. Germline V gene lookup returns CDR1 MNHEY and CDR2 SVGEGT. The V end was cut by 3 bases, the J end by 0 bases, with 8 bases between. This CDR3 has 15 residues.

V and J are TRBV4-1 and TRBJ1-6; no clear D gene. The CDR3 covers 13 residues. The V end lost 4 bases, the J end lost 8 bases, and 9 bases lay between the germline ends. Germline CDR1 reads MGHRA; CDR2 reads YSYEKL. The CDR3 sequence: CASSRIKDSPLHF. CDR3 sequence (DNA): TGCGCCAGCAGCCGGATCAAAGATTCACCCCTCCACTTT.

The J gene is TRBJ2-2, the V gene TRBV12-3 or TRBV12-4; D possibly corresponds to TRBD2 (6 bases). The V end was cut by 6 bases, the J end by 8 bases, with 13 bases between. This CDR3 has 13 amino acids. The chain's CDR3 is CASSPWGGGELFF. CDR3 coding DNA: TGTGCCAGCAGCCCGTGGGGAGGAGGGGAGCTGTTTTTT.

The genes are TRBV6-2 or TRBV6-3 and TRBJ1-1, with D possibly being TRBD1 (5 bases). Germline CDR1 MNHEY, CDR2 SVGEGT. V lost 5 bases to trimming and J lost 0 bases, with 13 bases between them. This CDR3 spans 15 amino acids. The CDR3 spells CASSTDSPMNTEAFF. CDR3 nucleotides: TGTGCCAGCAGTACCGACAGCCCTATGAACACTGAAGCTTTCTTT.

The chain is built from TRBV28 and TRBJ1-1, with 7 bases lining up with TRBD1. Germline V gene lookup returns CDR1 MDHEN and CDR2 SYDVKM. This CDR3 has 13 amino acids. Trimming removed 5 bases from V and 7 bases from J; junction bases left unmatched: 7. CDR3 in amino acids: CASSTQGLGEAFF. CDR3 nucleotides: TGTGCCAGCAGTACACAGGGGCTGGGTGAAGCTTTCTTT.

This clone was picked up one time. The V call is TRBV29-1, the J call TRBJ2-7; 9 nucleotides agree with TRBD2. The CDR3 spans 12 residues. Germline V gene data show CDR1 as SQVTM and CDR2 as ANQGSEA. With V trimmed by 5 bases and J by 5 bases, 4 bases remained unmatched. DNA of the CDR3: TGCAGCGTTCTAGCGGGGAGGGACGAGCAGTACTTC. This gives the protein CSVLAGRDEQYF.

J is TRBJ1-4 and V is TRBV29-1; D gene ambiguous. The V and J ends lost 8 bases and 5 bases respectively, with 21 bases between them. The CDR3 is 15 amino acids. Germline values: CDR1 SQVTM, CDR2 ANQGSEA. CDR3 sequence (DNA): TGCAGCTCGAAAACCCCCTTACGCTCGAATGAAAAACTGTTTTTT. It codes for CSSKTPLRSNEKLFF. The variable domain in full, completed from reference TRBV29-1 and TRBJ1-4, reads SAVISQKPSRDICQRGTSLTIQCQVDSQVTMMFWYRQQPGQSLTLIATANQGSEATYESGFVIDKFPISRPNLTFSTLTVSNMSPEDSSIYLCSSKTPLRSNEKLFFGSGTQLSVL.

V usage is TRBV5-1 and J usage is TRBJ2-2, with 7 bases identical to TRBD1. V was pared by 6 bases and J by 0 bases, with 8 bases of the junction left unmatched. Germline CDR1 reads SGHRS; CDR2 reads YFSETQ. The CDR3 consists of 16 residues. CDR3 DNA: TGCGCCAGCACGAACAGGGGTGACGCGAACACCGGGGAGCTGTTTTTT. Translated, it gives CASTNRGDANTGELFF.

The V call is TRBV11-2, the J call TRBJ2-2; a possible D gene is TRBD1 (6 bases). The CDR3 loop spans 15 amino acids. Deletions cut 5 bases from V and 7 bases from J, with 17 bases between. Germline-derived CDR1 and CDR2 are SGHAT and FQNNGV. CDR3 DNA: TGTGCCAGCAGCCGTTTCAGGGGAAAGAACGGGGAGCTGTTTTTT. This sequence encodes CASSRFRGKNGELFF.

The CDR3 DNA is TGTGCCTGGAGTGTGACGGCCAATTCACCCCTCCACTTT. It encodes CAWSVTANSPLHF. The chain couples TRBV30 to TRBJ1-6, with D uncertain. V was cut by 0 bases and J by 7 bases, with 7 bases left in between. The CDR3 length is 13 residues. The germline V gene encodes CDR1 GTSNPN and CDR2 SVGIG (reference sequence).

The rearrangement joins TRBV11-2 to TRBJ1-5; tentative D call: TRBD1 (5 bases). V gave up 1 base and J gave up 5 bases, with 15 bases separating them. The CDR3 runs 16 residues. CDR1 and CDR2 (germline): SGHAT, FQNNGV. This CDR3 reads CASSLGPGQNDQPQHF. The CDR3 bases are TGTGCCAGCAGCTTAGGCCCGGGGCAAAATGATCAGCCCCAGCATTTT.

The chain recombines TRBV21-1 with TRBJ2-2; the D call TRBD2 from the table was never checked on the DNA. TRBV21-1 represents a pseudogene. The CDR3 runs to 17 residues. In DNA, the CDR3 is TGTGCCAGCAGCAAAGATGGCAGCGGGGATAACACCGGGGAGCTGTTTTTT. Its translation: CASSKDGSGDNTGELFF.

V is TRBV7-2 and J is TRBJ2-2; 10 nucleotides match TRBD1. The length of the CDR3 is 18 residues. Germline assignment: CDR1 SGHTA and CDR2 FQGNSA. Losses at the gene ends were 3 bases for V and 4 bases for J; bases not matched to a gene: 11. The CDR3 nucleotides are TGTGCCAGCAGCTTCATGGCCGGGACAGGGGTGATCACCGGGGAGCTGTTTTTT. This encodes CASSFMAGTGVITGELFF.

The V call is TRBV3-1 (or the pseudogene TRBV3-2), the J call TRBJ1-5, with no clear D. From germline, CDR1 is LGHDT and CDR2 YNNKEL (reference sequence). This CDR3 is built from 14 residues. V lost 3 bases and J lost 4, with 10 bases in between. This CDR3 reads CASSQMGGNQPQHF. DNA of the CDR3: TGTGCCAGCAGCCAGATGGGCGGGAATCAGCCCCAGCATTTT.

This chain links TRBV19 with TRBJ1-2, with 7 positions matching TRBD1. CDR1 is LNHDA and CDR2 is SQIVND in the germline V gene (reference sequence). With 3 bases clipped from V and 8 bases from J, the junction kept 12 bases outside the gene matches. CDR3 length equals 15 residues. CDR3: CASSIKQGVAKGYTF. The DNA for the CDR3 is TGTGCCAGTAGTATCAAGCAGGGGGTGGCGAAAGGCTACACCTTC.

The genes are TRBV30 and TRBJ2-6; no reliable D call. This CDR3 spans 15 amino acids. Looked up from germline, CDR1 is GTSNPN and CDR2 is SVGIG (reference sequence). The V end was cut by 3 bases, the J end by 3 bases, with 12 bases between. This CDR3 is CAWRDPPFGANVLTF. The CDR3 DNA reads TGTGCCTGGAGGGACCCCCCCTTTGGGGCCAACGTCCTGACTTTC.